This T cell receptor beta chain appears in the sequencing data of a study of cytomegalovirus exposure and HLA in healthy donors. Amplification used 60 Vbeta primers and 13 Jbeta primers. Assay used: immunoSEQ multiplex PCR; TCRdb lists only in-frame clones, some missing. The sample records over 150,000 clones, approximately 80% being singletons. General study points: Serostatus for CMV was the only available immune exposure information. Later analysis revealed greater clonal expansion in HLA-associated TCR beta chains than in equally common others. Earlier results showed most TCR beta V segments being productive about 90% or about 30% of the time. V- and J-gene trimming in TCR beta was tied to a missense DCLRE1C variant by an analysis performed later.

CDR1 is SGHRS and CDR2 is YFSETQ in the germline V gene. This CDR3 contains 15 residues. With 1 base removed from V and 0 bases from J, the gap between germline ends came to 7 bases. As for this clone: Its specificity is unknown.

The specimen sequenced was PBMCs. V and J are TRBV5-1 and TRBJ1-4, with D unclear. The clonotype comes from a man aged 18 to 29 in good health and CMV-seropositive. DNA for the CDR3: TGCGCCAGCAGCTTGTCACTCGCAACTAATGAAAAACTGTTTTTT. It codes for CASSLSLATNEKLFF.